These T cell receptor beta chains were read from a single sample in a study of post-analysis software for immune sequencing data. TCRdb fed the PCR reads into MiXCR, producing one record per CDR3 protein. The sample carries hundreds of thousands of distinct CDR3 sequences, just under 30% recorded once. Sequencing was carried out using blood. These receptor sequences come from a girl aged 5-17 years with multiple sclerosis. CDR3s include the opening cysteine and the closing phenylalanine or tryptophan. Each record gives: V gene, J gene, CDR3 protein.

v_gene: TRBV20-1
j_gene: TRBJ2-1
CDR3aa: CSAREGQGRLSREQFF

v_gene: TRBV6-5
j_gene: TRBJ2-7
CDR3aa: CASSYSPISGSYEQYF

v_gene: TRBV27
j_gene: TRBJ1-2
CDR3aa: CASSTLGVAGYTF

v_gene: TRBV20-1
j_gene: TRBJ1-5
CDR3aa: CSAVRVGQPQHF

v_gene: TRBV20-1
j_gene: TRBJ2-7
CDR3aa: CSAPGGAAYEQYF

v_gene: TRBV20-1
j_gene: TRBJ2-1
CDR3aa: CSGPTGTGDVSEQFF

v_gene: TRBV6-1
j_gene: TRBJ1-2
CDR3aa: CASSENGAYGYTF

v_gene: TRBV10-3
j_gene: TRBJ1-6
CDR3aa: CAISDGTGVSPLHF

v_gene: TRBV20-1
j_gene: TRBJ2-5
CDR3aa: CSAPRQGPGEQYF

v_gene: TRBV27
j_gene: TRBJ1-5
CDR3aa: CASSPRGRKSNQPQHF

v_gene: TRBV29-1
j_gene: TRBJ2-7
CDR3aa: CSATTSGSFYEQYF

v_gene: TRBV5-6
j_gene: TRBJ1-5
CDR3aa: CAGSLWSGTRYQPQHF

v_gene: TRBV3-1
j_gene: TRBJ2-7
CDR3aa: CASSLTTRREQYF

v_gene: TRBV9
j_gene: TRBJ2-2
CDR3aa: CASSDSLAAANTGELFF

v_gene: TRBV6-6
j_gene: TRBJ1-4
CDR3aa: CASSYDVTINEKLFF

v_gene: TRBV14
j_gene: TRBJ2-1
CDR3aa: CASSQDLGGRVWNEQFF

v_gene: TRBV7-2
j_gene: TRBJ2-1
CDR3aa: CASSLDWGAYEQFF

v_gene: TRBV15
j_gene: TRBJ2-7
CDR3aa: CATSTGRRGLSYEQYF

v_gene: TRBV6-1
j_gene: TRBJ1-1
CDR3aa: CASSGPRGNTEAFF

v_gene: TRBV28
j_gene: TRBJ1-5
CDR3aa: CASSKSGGQPQHF